Below are 23 T cell receptor beta chains sequenced from a single sample in a study of shared clonotypes between healthy human individuals. Here immunoSEQ multiplex PCR was the method, and the copy in TCRdb shows in-frame clones only, minus some. The sample contains about 1.5 million clones, approximately 98% of which appear only once. The specimen sequenced was naive CD4+ T cells sorted from blood. Subset defined: CD45RA+ positively selected. The source is a man aged 25 to 40 in good health.

The chain recombines TRBV11-2 with TRBJ2-1, with TRBD1 matching 9 bases. The CDR3 has 18 amino acids. CDR1 is SGHAT, CDR2 FQNNGV, per germline. After removal of 4 bases from V and 7 bases from J, the junction contained 17 bases not matched to a gene. CDR3 DNA: TGTGCCAGCAGCTCTAGGGGACTGGGACAGGGAAGGGCAAATGAGCAGTTCTTC. As protein: CASSSRGLGQGRANEQFF.

J is TRBJ2-7 and V is TRBV5-4; D ambiguous. This CDR3 region has 14 residues. V dropped 5 bases and J dropped 0 bases, with 12 bases sitting between them. Germline CDR1 is SGHNT and CDR2 is YYREEE (reference sequence). CDR3 loop: CASRSNAVSYEQYF. CDR3 nucleotides: TGTGCCAGCAGATCGAATGCGGTCTCCTACGAGCAGTACTTC. Variable domain in full (rest from reference TRBV5-4 and TRBJ2-7): ETGVTQSPTHLIKTRGQQVTLRCSSQSGHNTVSWYQQALGQGPQFIFQYYREEENGRGNFPPRFSGLQFPNYSSELNVNALELDDSALYLCASRSNAVSYEQYFGPGTRLTVT.

The chain recombines TRBV19 with TRBJ2-7; the match to TRBD1 covers 10 bases. Trimming took 7 bases from V and 1 from J; bases not matched to a gene: 1. In germline, CDR1 is LNHDA, CDR2 SQIVND (reference sequence). The CDR3 runs to 13 residues. CDR3: CASKDRGSYEQYF. The CDR3 nucleotides read TGTGCCAGTAAGGACAGGGGGTCCTACGAGCAGTACTTC. Variable domain in full (rest from reference TRBV19 and TRBJ2-7): DGGITQSPKYLFRKEGQNVTLSCEQNLNHDAMYWYRQDPGQGLRLIYYSQIVNDFQKGDIAEGYSVSREKKESFPLTVTSAQKNPTAFYLCASKDRGSYEQYFGPGTRLTVT.

This clone was seen just once. This rearrangement joins TRBV19 to TRBJ2-1; 16 nucleotides align to TRBD2. Germline V gene lookup returns CDR1 LNHDA and CDR2 SQIVND (reference sequence). V shed 8 bases and J 0 bases; nucleotides not matched to a gene: 4. The CDR3 has 17 amino acids. The CDR3 region has the DNA TGTGCCAGTGGGGGACTAGCGGGAGGGAGCTCCTACAATGAGCAGTTCTTC. It is translated as CASGGLAGGSSYNEQFF.

The chain combines TRBV6-6 with TRBJ1-4, with D tentatively TRBD1 (6 bases). There are 13 residues in the CDR3. Deletions cut 9 bases from V and 8 bases from J, with 16 bases between. The V gene's germline CDR1 is MNHNY and CDR2 SVGAGI (reference sequence). The CDR3 here is CASHRVIGEKLFF. The CDR3, as DNA: TGTGCCAGTCACAGGGTAATAGGGGAAAAACTGTTTTTT.

To note about this clone: Other DNA sequences in this specimen translate into the identical CDR3. The genes are TRBV6-1 and TRBJ2-7, with D possibly being TRBD1 (6 bases). The germline V gene has CDR1 MNHNS and CDR2 SASEGT. The CDR3 runs to 12 residues. Trimming pared 5 bases from V and 4 bases from J, leaving 9 bases between. The CDR3 DNA is TGTGCCAGCAGTACACAGGGATACGAGCAGTACTTC. Translating it yields CASSTQGYEQYF.

The V gene is TRBV15, the J gene TRBJ2-7; 11 bases fit TRBD2. Germline V gene lookup returns CDR1 LNHNV and CDR2 YYDKDF (reference sequence). The CDR3 spans 13 residues. J gave up 7 bases and V 6 bases, and 5 bases lay outside the gene matches. DNA for the CDR3: TGTGCCACCAGACTAGCGGGAGTCCGGGAGCAGTACTTC. This gives the protein CATRLAGVREQYF.

The chain uses TRBV2 and TRBJ2-3; unclear D gene. There are 14 residues in the CDR3. V was trimmed by 1 base and J by 8 bases, leaving 13 bases between them. Germline V CDR1 and CDR2: SNHLY, FYNNEI. The CDR3 sequence is CASSEGAAPSTQYF. CDR3 DNA sequence: TGTGCCAGCAGTGAAGGGGCCGCCCCGAGTACGCAGTATTTT.

This CDR3 is CASSPGDSNQPQHF. As DNA, the CDR3 is TGCGCCAGCAGCCCAGGTGACAGCAATCAGCCCCAGCATTTT. This sequence joins TRBV5-1 and TRBJ1-5; unclear D gene. V was pared by 4 bases and J by 1 base, with 9 bases between. This CDR3 has 14 amino acids. CDR1 is SGHRS, CDR2 YFSETQ, per germline.

This chain's CDR3 is CASSGGKERGYQETQYF. In DNA, the CDR3 is TGTGCCAGCAGCGGGGGAAAGGAACGGGGTTACCAAGAGACCCAGTACTTC. The chain has TRBV9 and TRBJ2-5, with D possibly TRBD2 on 5 matching bases. Trimming shortened V by 3 bases and J by 0 bases, and 18 bases separated the two germline ends. The CDR3 length is 17 residues. Germline CDR1 and CDR2: SGDLS and YYNGEE. The complete variable domain, with remaining parts taken from reference TRBV9 and TRBJ2-5, reads DSGVTQTPKHLITATGQRVTLRCSPRSGDLSVYWYQQSLDQGLQFLIQYYNGEERAKGNILERFSAQQFPDLHSELNLSSLELGDSALYFCASSGGKERGYQETQYFGPGTRLLVL.

The gene calls are TRBV18 and TRBJ2-3; 10 positions match TRBD2. The germline CDR1 and CDR2 sequences are KGHSH and LQKENI. J lost 5 bases, V lost 4 bases, and 9 bases had no gene match. The CDR3 length is 16 residues. CDR3 DNA sequence: TGTGCCAGCTCACTTCGCCTAGCGGGAGTAGGAGATACGCAGTATTTT. Its protein is CASSLRLAGVGDTQYF.

J is TRBJ2-7 and V is TRBV27; D gene uncertain. Trimming pared 6 bases from V and 6 bases from J, leaving 15 bases between. The CDR3 runs 13 residues. The germline V gene encodes CDR1 MNHEY and CDR2 SMNVEV (reference sequence). CDR3 residues: CASRPPNGIEQYF. The CDR3 DNA reads TGTGCCAGCAGGCCACCGAACGGTATCGAGCAGTACTTC.

The chain joins TRBV7-6 to TRBJ2-7, with 10 bases fitting TRBD2. Germline V gives CDR1 SGHVS, CDR2 FNYEAQ. The CDR3 contains 15 residues. The V gene end was trimmed by 2 bases and the J gene end by 2 bases; junction bases not matched to a gene: 3. The CDR3 spells CASSLQREGAYEQYF. Here the CDR3 DNA reads TGTGCCAGCAGCTTACAGCGGGAGGGGGCCTACGAGCAGTACTTC.

The sample holds one count of this clone. Other nucleotide sequences in the sample specify the same CDR3. The chain joins TRBV5-4 to TRBJ1-4; weak D call: TRBD1 (6 bases). The germline gives CDR1 SGHNT, CDR2 YYREEE (reference sequence). The CDR3 is made up of 14 amino acids. V lost 0 bases to trimming and J lost 8 bases, with 11 bases between them. CDR3 in amino acids: CASSLGQGREKLFF. In DNA, the CDR3 is TGTGCCAGCAGCTTGGGGCAGGGGAGAGAAAAACTGTTTTTT.

The chain employs TRBV10-3 and TRBJ1-5, with 9 bases lining up with TRBD1. The CDR3 runs to 12 residues. Trimming removed 10 bases from V and 5 bases from J; junction bases left unmatched: 3. Germline-derived CDR1 and CDR2 are ENHRY and SYGVKD. The CDR3 nucleotides are TGTGCCAGCACAGGGGGCGATCAGCCCCAGCATTTT. This encodes CASTGGDQPQHF.

The V and J genes are TRBV27 and TRBJ2-5, with D possibly TRBD1 on 6 matching bases. Germline V CDR1 and CDR2: MNHEY, SMNVEV (reference sequence). V was shortened by 7 bases and J by 1 base, with 13 bases between the two germline ends. This CDR3 is 14 amino acids long. CDR3 DNA sequence: TGTGCCAGCAAGGGGACAAGCGGCCAAGAGACCCAGTACTTC. Translating it yields CASKGTSGQETQYF.

The chain has TRBV5-8 and TRBJ2-7; 11 bases fit TRBD1. The germline V gene encodes CDR1 SGHTS and CDR2 YDEGEE. Trimming cost V 6 bases and J 5 bases; bases outside gene matches: 13. CDR3 size: 16 residues. The CDR3 sequence: CASTREGTGGYNEQYF. The CDR3 DNA reads TGTGCCAGCACCAGAGAAGGGACAGGGGGTTATAACGAGCAGTACTTC.

Worth noting for this clone: The sample holds other DNA sequences that translate to the same CDR3. The V and J genes are TRBV2 and TRBJ2-7, with D perhaps matching TRBD1 or TRBD2 (5 bases each). V lost 1 base to trimming and J lost 0 bases, with 7 bases between them. CDR1 is SNHLY and CDR2 is FYNNEI in the germline V gene. The CDR3 has 14 amino acids. This CDR3 reads CASSEDGGSYEQYF. The DNA of the CDR3 is TGTGCCAGCAGTGAAGATGGGGGCTCCTACGAGCAGTACTTC.

J is TRBJ1-5 and V is TRBV19; D is perhaps TRBD1 (5 bases). CDR3 length: 16 residues. Germline V gene lookup returns CDR1 LNHDA and CDR2 SQIVND (reference sequence). The V and J ends lost 4 bases and 5 bases respectively, with 18 bases between them. CDR3 loop: CASSSLILRDDQPQHF. CDR3 bases: TGTGCCAGTAGTAGTTTGATACTGCGGGACGATCAGCCCCAGCATTTT. Complete variable domain (other parts from reference TRBV19 and TRBJ1-5): DGGITQSPKYLFRKEGQNVTLSCEQNLNHDAMYWYRQDPGQGLRLIYYSQIVNDFQKGDIAEGYSVSREKKESFPLTVTSAQKNPTAFYLCASSSLILRDDQPQHFGDGTRLSIL.

The V and J genes are TRBV19 and TRBJ1-2; TRBD1 is a possible D gene (6 bases). This CDR3 spans 14 amino acids. CDR1 is LNHDA and CDR2 is SQIVND in the germline V gene (reference sequence). Trimming took 0 bases from V and 6 from J, leaving 11 bases between them. The CDR3 sequence: CASSIDRDKDGYTF. As DNA, the CDR3 is TGTGCCAGTAGTATAGATCGGGACAAGGATGGCTACACCTTC. The full variable domain, completed using reference TRBV19 and TRBJ1-2, is DGGITQSPKYLFRKEGQNVTLSCEQNLNHDAMYWYRQDPGQGLRLIYYSQIVNDFQKGDIAEGYSVSREKKESFPLTVTSAQKNPTAFYLCASSIDRDKDGYTFGSGTRLTVV.

The CDR3 spells CASSPTSGNYGYTF. CDR3 bases: TGTGCCAGCAGTCCGACCTCGGGTAACTATGGCTACACCTTC. The rearrangement links TRBV28 to TRBJ1-2, with unresolved D. Germline CDR1 is MDHEN and CDR2 is SYDVKM. The CDR3 length is 14 residues. V dropped 5 bases and J dropped 1 base, with 11 bases sitting between them.

V gene TRBV28 combines with J gene TRBJ1-2; 7 nucleotides agree with TRBD1. The CDR3 runs 14 residues. Trimming cost V 6 bases and J 3 bases; bases outside gene matches: 7. From germline, CDR1 is MDHEN and CDR2 SYDVKM. The CDR3, as DNA: TGTGCCAGCAGCGGCGCCAGGGGGGACTATGGCTACACCTTC. Protein product: CASSGARGDYGYTF.

The chain couples TRBV4-2 to TRBJ1-1, with TRBD1 as a possible D gene (6 bases). This CDR3 is built from 15 residues. Between the trimmed V and J ends, which lost 2 bases and 5 bases, there was a span of 15 bases. Germline CDR1 and CDR2: LGHNA and YNFKEQ. CDR3 DNA sequence: TGTGCCAGCAGCCAACCTGACAGGACGGGAACTGAAGCTTTCTTT. Translation gives CASSQPDRTGTEAFF.